Included here is one T cell receptor beta chain sequence, with context. Its antigen is unknown. The CDR3 has 13 amino acids. The V end lost 1 base, the J end lost 6 bases, and 6 bases lay between the germline ends. This specimen comes from a study of T cell responses to AZD1222 COVID-19 vaccine. Study information: The analysis combined second doses at about 4 or about 12 weeks.

The study's findings and limits: Samples come after the peak T cell response, not at day 14. Clonal diversity was possibly underestimated; the donors were predominantly white British and more often female. Reports say nearly half of spike-specific TCRs go after unmutated variant regions.

Sequencing used immunoSEQ multiplex PCR; TCRdb keeps in-frame clones, though not all of them. The sample gives 150,000 or so clones, roughly 92% of which show up once; about 5% is in the top ten. The input for sequencing was peripheral blood, taken on day 0 of AZD1222 vaccination. The sequence derives from an adult in good health. The chain links TRBV12-3 or TRBV12-4 to TRBJ2-2; D uncertain. The CDR3, as DNA: TGTGCCAGCAGTTTAGTCGGGCCCGGGGAGCTGTTTTTT. Residues: CASSLVGPGELFF.